This T cell receptor (beta chain) emerged from a study of T cell repertoires in cytomegalovirus infection. Study summary: Both recently identified HLA-C-restricted and well-studied HLA-B-restricted CMV epitopes were used in the study. Both CMV infection and a matching HLA type were indicated by public TCR beta signatures. Regarding the study as a whole: There were HLA-C-restricted CMV-specific TCR beta clonotypes dominating the ex vivo response.

Note on this clonotype: What it binds is unknown. An end of the junction does not agree with germline; a read error may underlie this.

In TCRdb, the reads were re-called with MiXCR into one record per CDR3 protein. The sample has some 800,000 distinct CDR3 sequences, 25% to 35% seen once; the top ten hold about 12%. The length of the CDR3 is 19 residues. Germline-derived CDR1 and CDR2 are MGHRA and YSYEKL. V is TRBV4-1 and J is TRBJ2-2; weak D call: TRBD1 (6 bases). The TCR originated in a human donor in good health (CMV status not recorded). Some clones in this sample may be carry-over from other donors' samples. The material was cultured CD8+ T cells from PBMCs, obtained from culture after CMV antigen stimulation. The CDR3 protein is CASSQKDVTGTANTGELFF. The CDR3 DNA reads as TGTGCCAGCAGCCAAAAAGACGTAACAGGGACCGCGAACACCGGGGAGCTGTTTTTT.